This T cell receptor (beta chain) is drawn from a study of cytomegalovirus exposure and HLA in healthy donors. The study, taken as a whole, reports: The authors later found most CMV-associated TCR beta chains appeared HLA-restricted.

The study ran its PCR with 60 Vbeta and 13 Jbeta primers. TCRdb keeps only in-frame clones here, not all; method: immunoSEQ multiplex PCR. The sample lists over 85,000 clones, around 73% occurring once. Regarding this clone: Its cognate antigen is unknown.

The germline V and J ends were trimmed by 11 bases and 7 bases, with 21 bases remaining between them. The CDR3 contains 13 residues. The germline CDR1 and CDR2 sequences are ENHRY and SYGVKD. The receptor's source is a middle-aged man in good health and CMV-seronegative. V is TRBV10-3 and J is TRBJ2-7; a weak D match, TRBD2 (5 bases). Sequencing was done on a sample of PBMCs. The CDR3 loop is CAFSSRDSGEQYF. CDR3 DNA: TGTGCCTTTTCCTCCCGGGATTCGGGAGAGCAGTACTTC.